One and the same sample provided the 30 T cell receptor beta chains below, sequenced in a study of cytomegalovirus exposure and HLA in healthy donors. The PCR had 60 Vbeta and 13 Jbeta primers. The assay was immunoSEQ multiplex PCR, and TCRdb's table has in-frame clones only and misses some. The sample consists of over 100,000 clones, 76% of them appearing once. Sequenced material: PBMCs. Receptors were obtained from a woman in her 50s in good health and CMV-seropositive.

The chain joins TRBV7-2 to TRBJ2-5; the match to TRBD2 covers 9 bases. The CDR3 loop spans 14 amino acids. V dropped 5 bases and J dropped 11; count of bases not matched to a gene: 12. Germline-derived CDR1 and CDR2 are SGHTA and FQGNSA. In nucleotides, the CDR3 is TGTGCCAGCAGCCTTAGCGGGGGAACGGGTGAGCAGTACTTC. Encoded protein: CASSLSGGTGEQYF.

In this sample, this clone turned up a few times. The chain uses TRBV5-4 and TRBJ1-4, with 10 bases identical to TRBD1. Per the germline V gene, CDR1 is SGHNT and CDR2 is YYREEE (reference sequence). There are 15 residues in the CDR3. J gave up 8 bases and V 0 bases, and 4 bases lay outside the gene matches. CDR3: CASSLDPGQGEKLFF. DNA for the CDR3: TGTGCCAGCAGCTTGGATCCGGGACAGGGGGAAAAACTGTTTTTT.

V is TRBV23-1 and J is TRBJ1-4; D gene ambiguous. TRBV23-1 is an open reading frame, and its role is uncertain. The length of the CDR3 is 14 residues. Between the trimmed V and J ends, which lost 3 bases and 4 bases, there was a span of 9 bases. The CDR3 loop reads CASSQQTLNEKLFF. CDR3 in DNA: TGCGCCAGCAGTCAGCAGACTCTTAATGAAAAACTGTTTTTT.

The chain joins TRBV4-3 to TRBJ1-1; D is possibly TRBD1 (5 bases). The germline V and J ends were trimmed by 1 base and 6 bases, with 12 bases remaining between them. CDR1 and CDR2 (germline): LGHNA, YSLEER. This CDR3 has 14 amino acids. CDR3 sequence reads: CASSQGRAPAEAFF. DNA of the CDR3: TGCGCCAGCAGCCAAGGCAGGGCCCCAGCTGAAGCTTTCTTT.

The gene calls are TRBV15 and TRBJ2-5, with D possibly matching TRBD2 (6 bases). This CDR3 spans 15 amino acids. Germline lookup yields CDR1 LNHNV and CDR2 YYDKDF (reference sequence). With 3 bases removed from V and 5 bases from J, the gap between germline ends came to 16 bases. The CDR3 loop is CATSRTLTGGETQYF. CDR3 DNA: TGTGCCACCAGCAGGACCTTAACCGGGGGTGAGACCCAGTACTTC.

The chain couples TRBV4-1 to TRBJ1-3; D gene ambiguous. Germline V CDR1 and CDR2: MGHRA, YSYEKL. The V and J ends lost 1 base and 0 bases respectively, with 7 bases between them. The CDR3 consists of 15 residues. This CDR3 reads CASSQGHLSGNTIYF. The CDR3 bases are TGCGCCAGCAGCCAAGGACACCTCTCTGGAAACACCATATATTTT.

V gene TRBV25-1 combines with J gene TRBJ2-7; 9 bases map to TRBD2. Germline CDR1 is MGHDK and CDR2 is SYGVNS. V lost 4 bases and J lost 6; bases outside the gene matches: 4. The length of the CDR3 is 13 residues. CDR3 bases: TGTGCCAGCAGTGCTAGCGGGGTGAGCGAGCAGTACTTC. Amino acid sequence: CASSASGVSEQYF.

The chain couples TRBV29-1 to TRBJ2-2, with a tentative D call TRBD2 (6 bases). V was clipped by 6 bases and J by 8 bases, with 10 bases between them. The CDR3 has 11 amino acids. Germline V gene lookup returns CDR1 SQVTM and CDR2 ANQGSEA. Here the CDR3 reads CSVPGVGELFF. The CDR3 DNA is TGCAGCGTGCCGGGAGTTGGGGAGCTGTTTTTT.

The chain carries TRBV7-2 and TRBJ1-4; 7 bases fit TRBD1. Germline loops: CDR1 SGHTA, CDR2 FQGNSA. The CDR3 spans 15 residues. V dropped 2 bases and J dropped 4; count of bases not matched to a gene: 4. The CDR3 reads CASSLRGQINEKLFF. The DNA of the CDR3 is TGTGCCAGCAGCTTAAGGGGACAGATTAATGAAAAACTGTTTTTT.

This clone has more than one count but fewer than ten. Here the CDR3 DNA reads TGCGCCCGCCGGAGGGAGGTTTCCTCTGGGGCCAACGTCCTGACTTTC. Amino acids: CARRREVSSGANVLTF. The V and J genes are TRBV10-1 and TRBJ2-6; weak D call: TRBD2 (6 bases). CDR1 and CDR2 from the germline V gene are WNHNN and SYGVQD (reference sequence). Trimming pared 11 bases from V and 0 bases from J, leaving 17 bases between. The length of the CDR3 is 16 residues.

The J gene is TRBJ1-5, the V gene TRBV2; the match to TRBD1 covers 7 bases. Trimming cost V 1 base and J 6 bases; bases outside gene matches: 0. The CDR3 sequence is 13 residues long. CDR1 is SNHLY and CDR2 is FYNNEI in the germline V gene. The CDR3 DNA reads TGTGCCAGCAGTGAAGGGACAGGTCAGCCCCAGCATTTT. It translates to CASSEGTGQPQHF. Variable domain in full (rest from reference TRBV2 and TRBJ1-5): EPEVTQTPSHQVTQMGQEVILRCVPISNHLYFYWYRQILGQKVEFLVSFYNNEISEKSEIFDDQFSVERPDGSNFTLKIRSTKLEDSAMYFCASSEGTGQPQHFGDGTRLSIL.

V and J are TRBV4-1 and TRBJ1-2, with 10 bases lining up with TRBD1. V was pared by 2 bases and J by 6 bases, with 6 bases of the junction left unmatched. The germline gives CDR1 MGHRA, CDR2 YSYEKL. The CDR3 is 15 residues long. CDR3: CASSQPTGGAHGYTF. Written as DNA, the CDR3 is TGCGCCAGCAGCCAACCGACAGGGGGCGCCCATGGCTACACCTTC.

The CDR3 DNA follows: TGTGCCAGCCGAGGTGACACAGATACGCAGTATTTT. It specifies CASRGDTDTQYF. V is TRBV5-4 and J is TRBJ2-3; D is unclear. The CDR3 spans 12 residues. CDR1 is SGHNT and CDR2 is YYREEE in the germline V gene (reference sequence). V was pared by 7 bases and J by 2 bases, with 8 bases between.

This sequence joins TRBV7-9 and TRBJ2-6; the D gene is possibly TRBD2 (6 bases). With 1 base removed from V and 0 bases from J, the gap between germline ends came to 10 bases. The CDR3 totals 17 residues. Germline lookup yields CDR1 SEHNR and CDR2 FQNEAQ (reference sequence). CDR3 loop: CASSLDTGDSGANVLTF. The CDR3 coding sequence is TGTGCCAGCAGCTTAGACACGGGAGACTCTGGGGCCAACGTCCTGACTTTC.

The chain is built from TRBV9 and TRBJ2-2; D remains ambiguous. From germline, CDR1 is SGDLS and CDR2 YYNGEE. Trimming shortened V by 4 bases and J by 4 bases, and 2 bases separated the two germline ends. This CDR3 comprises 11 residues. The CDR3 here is CASSLTGELFF. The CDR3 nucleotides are TGTGCCAGCAGCCTCACCGGGGAGCTGTTTTTT.

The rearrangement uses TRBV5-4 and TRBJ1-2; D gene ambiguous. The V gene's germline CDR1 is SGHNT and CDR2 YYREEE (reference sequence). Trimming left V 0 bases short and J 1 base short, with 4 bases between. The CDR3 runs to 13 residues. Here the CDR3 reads CASSLGGNYGYTF. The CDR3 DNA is TGTGCCAGCAGCTTGGGAGGTAACTATGGCTACACCTTC.

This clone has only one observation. This chain's CDR3 is CASSFRGQANEKLFF. The DNA for the CDR3 is TGTGCCAGCAGCTTCAGGGGGCAGGCTAATGAAAAACTGTTTTTT. The rearrangement uses TRBV11-2 and TRBJ1-4, with TRBD1 matching 8 bases. The CDR3 is 15 residues long. CDR1 is SGHAT, CDR2 FQNNGV, per germline. V lost 3 bases to trimming and J lost 3 bases; unmatched junction nucleotides: 3.

The CDR3 DNA sequence: TGCAGTGCCCAGGACAGCGGCGAGCAGTACTTC. Residues: CSAQDSGEQYF. The rearrangement uses TRBV20-1 and TRBJ2-7; D is perhaps TRBD1 (6 bases). Germline V lookup: CDR1 DFQATT, CDR2 SNEGSKA (reference sequence). V was cut by 6 bases and J by 6 bases, with 12 bases left in between. There are 11 residues in the CDR3.

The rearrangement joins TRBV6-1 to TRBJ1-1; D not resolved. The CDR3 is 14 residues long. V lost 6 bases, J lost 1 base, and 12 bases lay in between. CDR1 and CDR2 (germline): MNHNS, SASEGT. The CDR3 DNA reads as TGTGCCAGCAGGGAATGGGCAGCGAACACTGAAGCTTTCTTT. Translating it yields CASREWAANTEAFF.

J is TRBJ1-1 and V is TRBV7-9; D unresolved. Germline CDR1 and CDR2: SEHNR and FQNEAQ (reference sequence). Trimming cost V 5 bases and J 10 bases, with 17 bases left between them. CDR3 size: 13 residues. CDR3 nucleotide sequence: TGTGCCAGCAGCCCCGGACGGTCTGAGGGAGCTTTCTTT. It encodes CASSPGRSEGAFF.

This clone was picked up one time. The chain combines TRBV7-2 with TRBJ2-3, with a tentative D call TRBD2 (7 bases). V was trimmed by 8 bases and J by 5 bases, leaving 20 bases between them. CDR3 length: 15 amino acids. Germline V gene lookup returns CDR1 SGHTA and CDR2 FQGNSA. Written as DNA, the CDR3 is TGTGCCAGCGAATTAGTGGGGGGGGCCCAAGATACGCAGTATTTT. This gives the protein CASELVGGAQDTQYF.

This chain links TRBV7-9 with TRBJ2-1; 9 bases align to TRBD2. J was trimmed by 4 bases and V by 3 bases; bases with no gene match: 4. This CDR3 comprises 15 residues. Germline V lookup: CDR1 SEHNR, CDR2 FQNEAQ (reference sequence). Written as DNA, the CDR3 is TGTGCCAGCAGCTTTCGCGGGAGGGGTTACAATGAGCAGTTCTTC. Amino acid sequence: CASSFRGRGYNEQFF.

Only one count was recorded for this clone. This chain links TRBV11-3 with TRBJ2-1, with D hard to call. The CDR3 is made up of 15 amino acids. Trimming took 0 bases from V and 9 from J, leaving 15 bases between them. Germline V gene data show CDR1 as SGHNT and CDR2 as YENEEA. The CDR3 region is CASSLDSEPIGEQFF. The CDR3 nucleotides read TGTGCCAGCAGCTTAGATTCCGAACCTATCGGTGAGCAGTTCTTC.

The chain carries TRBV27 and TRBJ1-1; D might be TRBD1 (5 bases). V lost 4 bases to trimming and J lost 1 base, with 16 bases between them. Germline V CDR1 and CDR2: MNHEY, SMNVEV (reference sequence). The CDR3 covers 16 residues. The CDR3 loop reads CASSSALGRGNTEAFF. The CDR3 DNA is TGTGCCAGCAGTTCGGCGCTGGGGAGGGGGAACACTGAAGCTTTCTTT.

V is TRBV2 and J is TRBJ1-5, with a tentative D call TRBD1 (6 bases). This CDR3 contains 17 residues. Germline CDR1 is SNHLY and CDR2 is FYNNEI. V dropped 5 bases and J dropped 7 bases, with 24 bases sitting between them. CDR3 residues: CASSRSRDKVARQPQHF. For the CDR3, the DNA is TGTGCCAGCAGTCGAAGCCGGGACAAAGTAGCGCGCCAGCCCCAGCATTTT.

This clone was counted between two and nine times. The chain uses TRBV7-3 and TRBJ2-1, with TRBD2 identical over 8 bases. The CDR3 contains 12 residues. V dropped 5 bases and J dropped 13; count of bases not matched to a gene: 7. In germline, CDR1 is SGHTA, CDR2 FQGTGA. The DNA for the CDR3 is TGTGCCAGCAGCCAAACTAGCGGCCCTCAGTTCTTC. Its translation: CASSQTSGPQFF.

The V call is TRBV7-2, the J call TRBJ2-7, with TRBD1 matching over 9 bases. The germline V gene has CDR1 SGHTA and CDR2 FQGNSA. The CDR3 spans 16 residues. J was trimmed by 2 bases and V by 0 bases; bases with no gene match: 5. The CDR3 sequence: CASSLAGTGGPYEQYF. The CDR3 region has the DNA TGTGCCAGCAGCTTAGCGGGTACAGGGGGCCCCTACGAGCAGTACTTC.

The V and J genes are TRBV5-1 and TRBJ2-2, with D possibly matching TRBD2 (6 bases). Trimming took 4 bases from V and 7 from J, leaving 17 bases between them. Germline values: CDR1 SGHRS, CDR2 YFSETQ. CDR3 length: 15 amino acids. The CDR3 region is CASSVGTGADGELFF. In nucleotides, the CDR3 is TGCGCCAGCAGCGTGGGGACTGGAGCTGACGGGGAGCTGTTTTTT. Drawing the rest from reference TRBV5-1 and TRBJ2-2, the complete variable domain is KAGVTQTPRYLIKTRGQQVTLSCSPISGHRSVSWYQQTPGQGLQFLFEYFSETQRNKGNFPGRFSGRQFSNSRSEMNVSTLELGDSALYLCASSVGTGADGELFFGEGSRLTVL.

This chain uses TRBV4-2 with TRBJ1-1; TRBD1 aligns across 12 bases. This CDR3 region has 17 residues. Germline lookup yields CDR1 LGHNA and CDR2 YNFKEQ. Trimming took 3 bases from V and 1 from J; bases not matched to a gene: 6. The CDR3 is CASSHPGQGARNTEAFF. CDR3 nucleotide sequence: TGTGCCAGCAGCCATCCGGGACAGGGGGCGAGGAACACTGAAGCTTTCTTT.

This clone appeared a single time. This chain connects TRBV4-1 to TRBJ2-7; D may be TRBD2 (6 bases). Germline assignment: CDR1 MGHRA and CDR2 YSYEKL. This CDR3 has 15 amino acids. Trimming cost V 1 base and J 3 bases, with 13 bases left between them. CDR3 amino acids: CASSQVPGGVYEQYF. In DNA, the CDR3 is TGCGCCAGCAGCCAAGTGCCCGGCGGGGTCTACGAGCAGTACTTC.